A selection of T cell receptor beta chains follows, all from one sample in a study of cytomegalovirus exposure and HLA in healthy donors. Sequencing was performed with immunoSEQ multiplex PCR; in TCRdb, only in-frame clones are kept and a portion is missing. The sample includes fewer than 120,000 clones, about 86% of them seen just once. The sequenced sample consisted of PBMCs. These receptor sequences come from a man in his forties or fifties in good health and CMV-seronegative. Each CDR3 is given with its conserved first and last residue. The D gene is left open where the match is weak. Clone size, where shown, is once, few, many, or a class for clones that have expanded.

TRBV14	TRBJ2-7	.	.	TGTGCCAGCAGCCAATATCAGGTGCCCTACGAGCAGTACTTC	CASSQYQVPYEQYF
TRBV19	TRBJ1-1	.	.	TGTGCCAGTAGTATAATAGGGGCTGACAAAGCTTTCTTT	CASSIIGADKAFF
TRBV7-9	TRBJ2-7	.	.	TGTGCCAGCAGCTCGGACACTCTTCGCGAGCAGTACTTC	CASSSDTLREQYF
TRBV19	TRBJ1-5	.	.	TGTGCCAGTGACCGAGGTAATCAGCCCCAGCATTTT	CASDRGNQPQHF
TRBV30	TRBJ1-1	once	.	TGTGCCTGGAGTAGAAAGCCTGAAGCTTTCTTT	CAWSRKPEAFF
TRBV27	TRBJ1-5	.	TRBD1	TGTGCCAGCAGTATGACAGGGTTCAATCAGCCCCAGCATTTT	CASSMTGFNQPQHF
TRBV6-5	TRBJ2-3	few	.	TGTGCCAGCAGCTCCCCCACAGATACGCAGTATTTT	CASSSPTDTQYF
TRBV18	TRBJ1-5	.	TRBD1	TGTGCCAGCTCACCTACAGCCGGGACAGGGCGCAATCAGCCCCAGCATTTT	CASSPTAGTGRNQPQHF
TRBV19	TRBJ2-7	.	TRBD1	TGTGCCAGTAGTATATTGACAGGGGGCCAGCAGTACTTC	CASSILTGGQQYF
TRBV5-1	TRBJ1-2	.	.	TGCGCCAGCAGAAACGGGATAGACAGGAGCAACTATGGCTACACCTTC	CASRNGIDRSNYGYTF
TRBV19	TRBJ2-4	.	.	TGTGCCAGTAGTATTTCCGGGGTTAAAAACATTCAGTACTTC	CASSISGVKNIQYF
TRBV5-1	TRBJ1-4	.	TRBD1	TGCGCCAGCAGATTAACCTACAGGGGTGCTAATGAAAAACTGTTTTTT	CASRLTYRGANEKLFF
TRBV5-1	TRBJ1-1	.	TRBD1	TGCGCCAGCAGCCACCCGGACAGGTTGAACACTGAAGCTTTCTTT	CASSHPDRLNTEAFF
TRBV10-3	TRBJ1-4	.	.	TGTGCCGCCCGGCCGCCCCGGGGAGAAAAACTGTTTTTT	CAARPPRGEKLFF
TRBV29-1	TRBJ1-1	.	TRBD1	TGCAGCGTTGAAACAGGGGTCGGCACTGAAGCTTTCTTT	CSVETGVGTEAFF
TRBV19	TRBJ1-4	.	TRBD1	TGTGCCAGTAGTATTAAGAGGGACAGGAGCGAGAATGAAAAACTGTTTTTT	CASSIKRDRSENEKLFF
TRBV6-1	TRBJ2-7	.	TRBD2	TGTGCCAGCAGGGGAGCGGGGGGAGCCTACGAGCAGTACTTC	CASRGAGGAYEQYF
TRBV29-1	TRBJ2-3	.	.	TGCAGCGTCATGCCTCTTCCGGGAGATACGCAGTATTTT	CSVMPLPGDTQYF
TRBV30	TRBJ1-1	.	.	TGTGCCTGGAGTGTCCCAGGGTCAGACACTGAAGCTTTCTTT	CAWSVPGSDTEAFF
TRBV6-1	TRBJ2-7	.	.	TGTGCCAGCAGTGTCTCGGGTAGCCCCTACGAGCAGTACTTC	CASSVSGSPYEQYF
TRBV9	TRBJ2-5	.	.	TGTGCCAGCAGCGTAGATAGAGAGACCCAGTACTTC	CASSVDRETQYF
TRBV9	TRBJ2-7	.	TRBD1	TGTGCCAGCAGCGTAACGAGACAGGGGTTCGAGCAGTACTTC	CASSVTRQGFEQYF
TRBV7-6	TRBJ1-1	once	.	TGTGCCAGCAGCTTAGGGCAGGGCCCGAACACTGAAGCTTTCTTT	CASSLGQGPNTEAFF
TRBV25-1	TRBJ1-2	few	TRBD1	TGTGCCAGCAACGAGGGACAGGGTAGAGGCTACACCTTC	CASNEGQGRGYTF
TRBV5-1	TRBJ1-1	.	.	TGCGCCAGCAGCTATTTAGATGAGGCTGGCACTGAAGCTTTCTTT	CASSYLDEAGTEAFF
TRBV29-1	TRBJ2-2	.	.	TGCAGCGTTGTCCCGTCGAACACCGGGGAGCTGTTTTTT	CSVVPSNTGELFF
TRBV5-8	TRBJ2-7	.	.	TGTGCCAGCAGACGGACGGGGGTGGGGGAGCAGTACTTC	CASRRTGVGEQYF
TRBV7-2	TRBJ1-6	.	.	TGTGCCAGCAGCTTAGCTAAGAGGGTAACGGCCTGGACTTCACCCCTCCACTTT	CASSLAKRVTAWTSPLHF
TRBV2	TRBJ1-4	.	.	TGTGCCAGCAGTGAGGCCTACAGGGACAATGAAAAACTGTTTTTT	CASSEAYRDNEKLFF
TRBV2	TRBJ2-7	once	.	TGTGCCAGCAGCCCGCGGCAGGGTTACAACTACGAGCAGTACTTC	CASSPRQGYNYEQYF
TRBV29-1	TRBJ1-2	once	.	TGCAGCGTTGCCTTGTTTGGCGGATACTATGGCTACACCTTC	CSVALFGGYYGYTF
TRBV5-1	TRBJ2-5	.	TRBD1	TGCGCCAGCAGCCTAGGACAGGGCAGCCAGTACTTC	CASSLGQGSQYF
TRBV18	TRBJ1-5	.	TRBD1	TGTGCCAGCTCACCAGCGGGACAGGGGAATCAGCCCCAGCATTTT	CASSPAGQGNQPQHF
TRBV6-5	TRBJ2-5	.	TRBD2	TGTGCCAGCAGTCGGGACTACGATATACAAGAGACCCAGTACTTC	CASSRDYDIQETQYF
TRBV4-3	TRBJ2-1	.	TRBD2	TGCGCCAGCAGCGCGCGTCTAGCGGGGGCGTACAATGAGCAGTTCTTC	CASSARLAGAYNEQFF
TRBV18	TRBJ1-5	.	.	TGTGCCAGCTCACTCTCGGACAGTCGATTTAGCAATCAGCCCCAGCATTTT	CASSLSDSRFSNQPQHF
TRBV6-1	TRBJ1-5	once	TRBD1	TGTGCCAGCAGTGAGGGACAGGGTCAGCCCCAGCATTTT	CASSEGQGQPQHF
TRBV30	TRBJ1-6	.	.	TGTGCCTGGAGAGCCTTTTATAATTCACCCCTCCACTTT	CAWRAFYNSPLHF
TRBV6-1	TRBJ2-7	.	TRBD1	TGTGCCAGTCAGAGGGACAGGGGTTACTACGAGCAGTACTTC	CASQRDRGYYEQYF
TRBV2	TRBJ1-2	.	TRBD1	TGTGCCAGCACAGGGGGGTATGGCTACACCTTC	CASTGGYGYTF
TRBV27	TRBJ1-5	.	.	TGTGCCAGCAGTTTACTACAGGATAGCAATCAGCCCCAGCATTTT	CASSLLQDSNQPQHF
TRBV7-9	TRBJ1-1	.	.	TGTGCCAGCAGTCAATTACAGGGGAACACTGAAGCTTTCTTT	CASSQLQGNTEAFF
TRBV4-2	TRBJ1-2	.	.	TGTGCCAGCAGCCAGCGAATCGGGGTGAACTATGGCTACACCTTC	CASSQRIGVNYGYTF
TRBV6-1	TRBJ1-2	.	TRBD1	TGTGCCAGCACTTTGGACAGGGCAGGTGGCTACACCTTC	CASTLDRAGGYTF
TRBV9	TRBJ1-1	once	.	TGTGCCAGCAGCGCTCAGGGCGAGAACACTGAAGCTTTCTTT	CASSAQGENTEAFF
TRBV9	TRBJ2-1	.	.	TGTGCCAGCAGCGTAGCAGGGGATTTTGACAATGAGCAGTTCTTC	CASSVAGDFDNEQFF
TRBV5-4	TRBJ1-1	.	.	TGTGCCAGCAGCCCCCTTGTCGGGGGGGGGAACACTGAAGCTTTCTTT	CASSPLVGGGNTEAFF
TRBV19	TRBJ1-2	.	TRBD1	TGTGCCAGTAGTATAGATGGGCACCGCGGAGGGGGCGCAAGTGGCTACACCTTC	CASSIDGHRGGGASGYTF
TRBV5-1	TRBJ1-1	.	TRBD1	TGCGCCAGCACCCTGGGACAGGCAATGAACACTGAAGCTTTCTTT	CASTLGQAMNTEAFF
TRBV6-5	TRBJ2-1	.	.	TGTGCCAGCAGTTACGCCGCGGGCTACAATGAGCAGTTCTTC	CASSYAAGYNEQFF
TRBV29-1	TRBJ2-3	few	TRBD1	TGCAGCCCCTCCCCCTTCGAGACAGGGGATGGTGATACGCAGTATTTT	CSPSPFETGDGDTQYF
TRBV4-2	TRBJ1-1	.	TRBD1	TGTGCCAGCAGCCAAGGGGCAGGACAGGCGAACACTGAAGCTTTCTTT	CASSQGAGQANTEAFF
TRBV5-1	TRBJ1-4	.	.	TGCGCCAGCAGCTTGTGGTCCGAGCCGGGGGAAAAACTGTTTTTT	CASSLWSEPGEKLFF
TRBV6-1	TRBJ2-7	few	.	TGTGCCAGCAGTGAATCCAGGGGATCCTACGAGCAGTACTTC	CASSESRGSYEQYF
TRBV28	TRBJ2-7	.	TRBD1	TGTGCCAGCAGTGCCACAGGGGGCTCCTACGAGCAGTACTTC	CASSATGGSYEQYF